This TCR beta chain was sequenced during a study of molecular identifiers for immune sequencing clone quantification. Regarding the study as a whole: Highly expanded clone sizes could be underestimated by identical TCR molecules that share a barcode.

The germline V gene has CDR1 LNHDA and CDR2 SQIVND (reference sequence). V lost 3 bases and J lost 1, with 15 bases in between. CDR3 size: 16 residues. Sorted cell numbers of roughly 20,000 to 1,000,000, with 10%, 30% or 50% RNA, served as input for naive CD8 libraries. Making the bulk TCR libraries relied on previously described methods and listed TCR primers. One entry per CDR3 protein results from TCRdb running MiXCR on the PCR reads. The table shows about 640,000 distinct CDR3 sequences, with less than 20% occurring only once. Points on this clonotype: The antigen remains undetermined.

The chain is built from TRBV19 and TRBJ2-5; a possible D gene is TRBD2 (5 bases). Sequenced sample: naive CD8+ T cells from blood, with Jurkat cell RNA spiked in. Documented subset: FACS-sorted CD8+CD4-CCR7+CD45RA+ naive T cells. The TCR was taken from a human donor in good health. Some libraries in this study had Jurkat cell RNA spiked in. The CDR3 protein is CASSIGLRGFQETQYF. DNA of the CDR3: TGTGCCAGTAGTATTGGTCTCAGAGGGTTCCAAGAGACCCAGTACTTC. Full variable domain (outside the CDR3, taken from reference TRBV19 and TRBJ2-5): DGGITQSPKYLFRKEGQNVTLSCEQNLNHDAMYWYRQDPGQGLRLIYYSQIVNDFQKGDIAEGYSVSREKKESFPLTVTSAQKNPTAFYLCASSIGLRGFQETQYFGPGTRLLVL.